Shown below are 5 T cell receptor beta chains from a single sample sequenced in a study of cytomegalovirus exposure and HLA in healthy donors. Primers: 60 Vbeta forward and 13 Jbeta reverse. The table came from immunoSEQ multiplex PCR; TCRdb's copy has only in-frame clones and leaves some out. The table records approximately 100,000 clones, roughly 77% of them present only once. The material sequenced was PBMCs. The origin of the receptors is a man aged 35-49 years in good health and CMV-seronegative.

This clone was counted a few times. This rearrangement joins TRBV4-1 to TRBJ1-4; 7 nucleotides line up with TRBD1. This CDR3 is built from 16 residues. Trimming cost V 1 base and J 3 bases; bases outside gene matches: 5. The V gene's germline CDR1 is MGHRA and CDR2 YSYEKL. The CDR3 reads CASSQGQGSANEKLFF. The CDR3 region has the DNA TGCGCCAGCAGCCAAGGACAGGGCTCGGCTAATGAAAAACTGTTTTTT.

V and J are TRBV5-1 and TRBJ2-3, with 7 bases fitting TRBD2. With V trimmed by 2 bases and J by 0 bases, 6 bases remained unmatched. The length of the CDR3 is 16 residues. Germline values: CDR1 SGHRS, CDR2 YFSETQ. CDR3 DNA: TGCGCCAGCAGCTTACAAGCGGGGATAAGCACAGATACGCAGTATTTT. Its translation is CASSLQAGISTDTQYF.

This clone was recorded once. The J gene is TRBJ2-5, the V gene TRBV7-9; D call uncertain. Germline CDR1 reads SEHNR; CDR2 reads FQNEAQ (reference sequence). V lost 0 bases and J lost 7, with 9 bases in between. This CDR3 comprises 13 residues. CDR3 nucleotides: TGTGCCAGCAGCTTAGCGCTAGGCGGGACCCAGTACTTC. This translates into CASSLALGGTQYF.

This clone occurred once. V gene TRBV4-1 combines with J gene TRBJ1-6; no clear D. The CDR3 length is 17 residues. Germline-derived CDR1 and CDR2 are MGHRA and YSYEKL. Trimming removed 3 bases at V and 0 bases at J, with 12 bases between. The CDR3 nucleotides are TGCGCCAGCAGCCACAGTGGTCACAGCTCCTATAATTCACCCCTCCACTTT. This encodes CASSHSGHSSYNSPLHF.

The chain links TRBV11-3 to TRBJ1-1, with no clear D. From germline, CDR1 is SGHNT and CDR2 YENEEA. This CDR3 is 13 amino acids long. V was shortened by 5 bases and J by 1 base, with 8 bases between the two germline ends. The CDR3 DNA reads TGTGCCAGCAGCGTAACTACGAACACTGAAGCTTTCTTT. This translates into CASSVTTNTEAFF.